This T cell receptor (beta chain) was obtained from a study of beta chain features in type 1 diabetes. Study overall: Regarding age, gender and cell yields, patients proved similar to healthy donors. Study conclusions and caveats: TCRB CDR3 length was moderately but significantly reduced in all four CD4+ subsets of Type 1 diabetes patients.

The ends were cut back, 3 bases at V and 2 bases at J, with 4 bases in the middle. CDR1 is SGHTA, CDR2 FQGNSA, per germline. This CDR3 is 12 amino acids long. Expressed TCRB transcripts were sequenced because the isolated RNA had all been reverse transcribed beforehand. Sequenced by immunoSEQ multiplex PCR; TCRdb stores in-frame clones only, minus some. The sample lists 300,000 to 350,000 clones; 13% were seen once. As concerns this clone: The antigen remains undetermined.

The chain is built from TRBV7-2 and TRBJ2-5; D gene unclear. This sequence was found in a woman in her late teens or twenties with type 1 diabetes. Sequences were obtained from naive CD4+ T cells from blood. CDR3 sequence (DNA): TGTGCCAGCAGCTTGAGACAAGAGACCCAGTACTTC. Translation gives CASSLRQETQYF.